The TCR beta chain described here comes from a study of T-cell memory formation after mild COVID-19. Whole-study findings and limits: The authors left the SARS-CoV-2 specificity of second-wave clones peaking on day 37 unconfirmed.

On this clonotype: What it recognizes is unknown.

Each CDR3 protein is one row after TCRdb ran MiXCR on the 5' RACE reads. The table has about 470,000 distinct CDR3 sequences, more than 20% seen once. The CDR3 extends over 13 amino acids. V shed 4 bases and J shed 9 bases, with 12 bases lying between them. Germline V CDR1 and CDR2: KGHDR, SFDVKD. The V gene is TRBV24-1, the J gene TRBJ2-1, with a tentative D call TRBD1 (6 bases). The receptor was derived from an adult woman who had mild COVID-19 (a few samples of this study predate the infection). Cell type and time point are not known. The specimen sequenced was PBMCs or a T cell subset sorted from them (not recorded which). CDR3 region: CATSDRRGGEQFF. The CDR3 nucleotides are TGTGCCACCAGTGACCGACGAGGGGGTGAGCAGTTCTTC.